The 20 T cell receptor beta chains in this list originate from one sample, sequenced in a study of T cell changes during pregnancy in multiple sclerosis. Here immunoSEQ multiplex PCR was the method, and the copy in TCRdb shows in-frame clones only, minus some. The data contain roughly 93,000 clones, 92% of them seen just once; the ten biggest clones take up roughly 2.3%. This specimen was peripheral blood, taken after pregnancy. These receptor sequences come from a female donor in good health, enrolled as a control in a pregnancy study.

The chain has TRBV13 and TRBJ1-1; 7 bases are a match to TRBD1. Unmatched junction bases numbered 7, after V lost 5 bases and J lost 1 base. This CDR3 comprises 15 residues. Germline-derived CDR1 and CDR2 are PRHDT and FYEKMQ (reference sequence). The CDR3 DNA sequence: TGTGCCAGCAGCCGGGACAGCCATGGGAACACTGAAGCTTTCTTT. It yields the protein CASSRDSHGNTEAFF. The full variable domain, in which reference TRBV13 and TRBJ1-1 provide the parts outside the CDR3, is AAGVIQSPRHLIKEKRETATLKCYPIPRHDTVYWYQQGPGQDPQFLISFYEKMQSDKGSIPDRFSAQQFSDYHSELNMSSLELGDSALYFCASSRDSHGNTEAFFGQGTRLTVV.

CDR3 in amino acids: CASSRDLAPQETQYF. The CDR3 DNA follows: TGCGCCAGCAGCCGAGACCTAGCGCCCCAAGAGACCCAGTACTTC. The chain employs TRBV5-1 and TRBJ2-5; possible D gene TRBD2, 6 bases. The CDR3 loop spans 15 amino acids. V shed 4 bases and J shed 1 base, with 14 bases lying between them. Germline V gene data show CDR1 as SGHRS and CDR2 as YFSETQ.

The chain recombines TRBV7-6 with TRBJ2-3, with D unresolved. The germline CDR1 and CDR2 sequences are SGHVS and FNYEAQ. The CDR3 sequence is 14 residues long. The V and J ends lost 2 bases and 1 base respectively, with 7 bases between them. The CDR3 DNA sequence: TGTGCCAGCAGCTTACGTCTAGGCACAGATACGCAGTATTTT. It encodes CASSLRLGTDTQYF.

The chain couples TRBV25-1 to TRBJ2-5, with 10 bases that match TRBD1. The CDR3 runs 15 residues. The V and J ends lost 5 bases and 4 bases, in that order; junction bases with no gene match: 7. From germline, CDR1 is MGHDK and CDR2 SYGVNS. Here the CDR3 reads CASSLGQGFRETQYF. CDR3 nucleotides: TGTGCCAGCAGTTTGGGACAGGGGTTTCGAGAGACCCAGTACTTC.

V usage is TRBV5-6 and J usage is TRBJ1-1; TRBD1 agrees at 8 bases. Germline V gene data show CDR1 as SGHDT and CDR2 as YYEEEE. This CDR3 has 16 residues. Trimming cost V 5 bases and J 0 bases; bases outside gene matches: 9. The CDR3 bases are TGTGCCAGCAGAAATGGACAGGGAGTTTTGAACACTGAAGCTTTCTTT. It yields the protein CASRNGQGVLNTEAFF.

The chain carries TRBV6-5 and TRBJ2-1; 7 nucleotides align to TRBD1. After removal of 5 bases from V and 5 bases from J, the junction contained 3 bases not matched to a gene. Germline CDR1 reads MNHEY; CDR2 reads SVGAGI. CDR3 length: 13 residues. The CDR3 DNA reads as TGTGCCAGCAGTCGGGACAGAAACAATGAGCAGTTCTTC. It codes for CASSRDRNNEQFF.

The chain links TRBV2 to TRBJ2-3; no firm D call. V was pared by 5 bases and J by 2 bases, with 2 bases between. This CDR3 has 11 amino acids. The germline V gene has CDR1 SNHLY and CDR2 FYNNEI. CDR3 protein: CASSYTDTQYF. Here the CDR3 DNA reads TGTGCCAGCAGTTACACAGATACGCAGTATTTT.

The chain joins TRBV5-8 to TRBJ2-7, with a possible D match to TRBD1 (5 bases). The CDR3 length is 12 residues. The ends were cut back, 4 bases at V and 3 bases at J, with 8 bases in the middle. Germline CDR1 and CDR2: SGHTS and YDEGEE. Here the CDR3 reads CASSGDSYEQYF. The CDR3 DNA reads TGTGCCAGCAGCGGAGACAGCTACGAGCAGTACTTC.

The CDR3 region is CASSQGNSGANVLTF. The CDR3 nucleotides are TGTGCCAGCAGCCAGGGGAACTCTGGGGCCAACGTCCTGACTTTC. The chain uses TRBV7-9 and TRBJ2-6; tentatively, D is TRBD1 (6 bases). The V gene lost 5 bases and the J gene lost 0 bases, with 8 bases spanning the gap. The CDR3 has 15 residues. Germline V CDR1 and CDR2: SEHNR, FQNEAQ (reference sequence).

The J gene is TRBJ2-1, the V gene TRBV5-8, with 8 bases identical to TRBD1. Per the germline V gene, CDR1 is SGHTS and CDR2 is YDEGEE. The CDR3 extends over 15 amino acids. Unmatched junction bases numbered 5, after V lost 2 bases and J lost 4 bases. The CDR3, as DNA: TGTGCCAGCAGCTTTGGGACAGGACCATACAATGAGCAGTTCTTC. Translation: CASSFGTGPYNEQFF.

CDR3 residues: CASSAAGGEKLFF. CDR3 sequence (DNA): TGTGCCAGCAGTGCAGCCGGGGGTGAAAAACTGTTTTTT. The J gene is TRBJ1-4, the V gene TRBV6-1, with D perhaps TRBD1 (5 bases). The CDR3 extends over 13 amino acids. CDR1 and CDR2 from the germline V gene are MNHNS and SASEGT. V was pared by 4 bases and J by 7 bases, with 10 bases between.

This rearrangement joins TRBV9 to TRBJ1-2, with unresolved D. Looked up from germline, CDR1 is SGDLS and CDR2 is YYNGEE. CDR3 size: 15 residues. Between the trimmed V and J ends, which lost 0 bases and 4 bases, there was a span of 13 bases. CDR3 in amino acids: CASSVATSAIYGYTF. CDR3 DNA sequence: TGTGCCAGCAGCGTAGCTACGAGTGCCATCTATGGCTACACCTTC.

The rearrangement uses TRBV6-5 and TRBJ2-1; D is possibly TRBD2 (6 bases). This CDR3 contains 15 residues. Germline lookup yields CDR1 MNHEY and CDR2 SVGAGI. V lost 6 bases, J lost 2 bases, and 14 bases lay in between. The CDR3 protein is CASSPDYQPYNEQFF. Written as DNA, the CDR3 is TGTGCCAGCAGCCCGGACTACCAACCCTACAATGAGCAGTTCTTC.

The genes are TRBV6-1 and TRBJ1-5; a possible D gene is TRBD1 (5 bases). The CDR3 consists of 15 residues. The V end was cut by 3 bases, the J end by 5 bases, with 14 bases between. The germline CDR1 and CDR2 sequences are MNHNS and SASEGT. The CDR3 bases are TGTGCCAGCAGTGAGGGGCCGGGGGGAGATCAGCCCCAGCATTTT. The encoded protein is CASSEGPGGDQPQHF.

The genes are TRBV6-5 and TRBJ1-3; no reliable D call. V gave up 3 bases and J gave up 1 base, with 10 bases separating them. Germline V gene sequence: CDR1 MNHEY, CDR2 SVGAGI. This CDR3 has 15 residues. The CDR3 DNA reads TGTGCCAGCAGTTATGATACTTCGTCTGGAAACACCATATATTTT. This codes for CASSYDTSSGNTIYF.

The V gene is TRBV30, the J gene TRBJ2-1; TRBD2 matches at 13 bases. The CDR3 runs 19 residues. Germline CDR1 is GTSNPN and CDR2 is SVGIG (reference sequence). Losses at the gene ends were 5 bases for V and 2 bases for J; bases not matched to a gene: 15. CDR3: CAWAETSGRWEATYNEQFF. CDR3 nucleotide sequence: TGTGCCTGGGCCGAGACTAGCGGGAGGTGGGAAGCCACCTACAATGAGCAGTTCTTC.

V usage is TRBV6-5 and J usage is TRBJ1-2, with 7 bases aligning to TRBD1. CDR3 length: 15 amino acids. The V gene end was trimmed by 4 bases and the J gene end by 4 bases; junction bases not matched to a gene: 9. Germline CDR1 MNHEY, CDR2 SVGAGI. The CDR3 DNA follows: TGTGCCAGCAGTTTTACAGGGGCCGCGGGCTATGGCTACACCTTC. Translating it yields CASSFTGAAGYGYTF.

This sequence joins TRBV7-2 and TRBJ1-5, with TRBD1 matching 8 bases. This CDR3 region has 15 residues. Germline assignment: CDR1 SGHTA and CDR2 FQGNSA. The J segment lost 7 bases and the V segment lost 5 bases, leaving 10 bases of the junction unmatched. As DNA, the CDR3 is TGTGCCAGCAGCCTTAGGACAGGGATAGGACAGCCCCAGCATTTT. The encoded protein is CASSLRTGIGQPQHF.

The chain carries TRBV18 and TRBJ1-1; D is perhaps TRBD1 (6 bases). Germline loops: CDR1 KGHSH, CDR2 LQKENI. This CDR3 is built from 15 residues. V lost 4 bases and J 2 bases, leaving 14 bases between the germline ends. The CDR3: CASSQADSPNTEAFF. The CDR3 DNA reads TGTGCCAGCTCACAAGCGGACAGCCCTAACACTGAAGCTTTCTTT.

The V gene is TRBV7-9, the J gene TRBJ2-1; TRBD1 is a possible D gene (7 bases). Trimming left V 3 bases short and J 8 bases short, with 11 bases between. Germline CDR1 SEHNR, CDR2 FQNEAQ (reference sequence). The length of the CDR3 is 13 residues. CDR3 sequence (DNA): TGTGCCAGCAGCTTTCAGGGGGGAGATGAGCAGTTCTTC. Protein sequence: CASSFQGGDEQFF.